The subject of this entry is one T cell receptor (beta chain). This record belongs to a study of blood T cell repertoires in COVID-19. Study-level background: The study drew acute and convalescent COVID-19 samples from the United States, Italy and Spain. PBMCs, B-cell-depleted T cells, or T cells provided the cDNA or gDNA that made up the material.

Per the original methods: Estimated nucleated cell counts came from reference gene primer amplification. Here immunoSEQ multiplex PCR was the method, and the copy in TCRdb shows in-frame clones only, minus some. D and trimming come from the DNA, and the V and J calls and clone size come from that table. The sample includes about 210,000 clones, over 60% seen only once; the top ten take over 7%. Per the germline V gene, CDR1 is SGHTA and CDR2 is FQGNSA. Trimming shortened V by 5 bases and J by 3 bases, and 10 bases separated the two germline ends. The length of the CDR3 is 13 residues. The clonotype was recovered from a woman between 65 and 79 years old with acute or convalescent COVID-19. The sequenced sample was peripheral blood. The chain has TRBV7-2 and TRBJ2-5; D is perhaps TRBD2 (5 bases). This chain's CDR3 is CASSQRTKETQYF. CDR3 nucleotides: TGTGCCAGCAGCCAGCGGACCAAAGAGACCCAGTACTTC.